Here is one T cell receptor beta chain with its context. These data belong to a study of technical replicates of blood from a few donors. This CDR3 has 15 amino acids. J lost 5 bases, V lost 3 bases, and 7 bases had no gene match. Germline lookup yields CDR1 SNHLY and CDR2 FYNNEI. Using immunoSEQ multiplex PCR, the repertoire was profiled, and TCRdb retains in-frame clones only, with some absent. Seen here are about 60,000 clones, 92% observed once, and the top ten hold about 4.4%. Specimen: PBMCs. The chain combines TRBV2 with TRBJ2-5; 9 bases are a match to TRBD1. The TCR was taken from a human donor in good health. Some clones in this sample may be carry-over from other donors' samples. Written as DNA, the CDR3 is TGTGCCAGCAGTGAGTACAGGGGGCCGAGGGAGACCCAGTACTTC. Translation: CASSEYRGPRETQYF.